This is a list of T cell receptor beta chains from one sample in a study of vaccination effects on CD4 cells after COVID-19. The table came from immunoSEQ multiplex PCR; TCRdb's copy has only in-frame clones and leaves some out. The repertoire includes fewer than 75,000 clones, just under 80% of them detected once, and about 4.5% sits in the top ten. No antigen is known for these receptors. Sample: CD4+ T cells from PBMCs cultured without peptide, taken after COVID-19 vaccination. These receptors were taken from a human donor who received a COVID-19 vaccine. CDR3s include the opening cysteine and the closing phenylalanine or tryptophan. Fields, in order: clone size, D gene, V gene, J gene, CDR3 length, CDR3 protein, CDR3 DNA. A D gene is named only where the DNA matches it firmly. Expanded clones get a size class; other rows say once, few or many, or leave the size out.

clone size: -; D gene: -; V gene: TRBV10-3; J gene: TRBJ1-3; CDR3 length: 13; CDR3 protein: CATNQGSGNTIYF; CDR3 DNA: TGTGCCACCAACCAGGGTTCTGGAAACACCATATATTTT
clone size: once; D gene: -; V gene: TRBV28; J gene: TRBJ2-7; CDR3 length: 13; CDR3 protein: CASRGLGGHEQYF; CDR3 DNA: TGTGCCAGCAGGGGGCTCGGCGGGCACGAGCAGTACTTC
clone size: -; D gene: TRBD1; V gene: TRBV5-1; J gene: TRBJ2-5; CDR3 length: 14; CDR3 protein: CASSGQGFQETQYF; CDR3 DNA: TGCGCCAGCAGCGGACAGGGGTTCCAAGAGACCCAGTACTTC
clone size: medium-sized; D gene: TRBD2; V gene: TRBV19; J gene: TRBJ2-3; CDR3 length: 14; CDR3 protein: CASTQGTSGDTQYF; CDR3 DNA: TGTGCCAGTACTCAAGGGACTAGCGGAGATACGCAGTATTTT
clone size: -; D gene: -; V gene: TRBV28; J gene: TRBJ2-1; CDR3 length: 11; CDR3 protein: CASSLFNEQFF; CDR3 DNA: TGTGCCAGCAGTTTGTTCAATGAGCAGTTCTTC
clone size: once; D gene: -; V gene: TRBV30; J gene: TRBJ1-4; CDR3 length: 18; CDR3 protein: CAWTGPASLTSTNEKLFF; CDR3 DNA: TGTGCCTGGACAGGGCCGGCAAGCCTGACTTCAACTAATGAAAAACTGTTTTTT
clone size: -; D gene: TRBD2; V gene: TRBV9; J gene: TRBJ2-1; CDR3 length: 21; CDR3 protein: CASSIRPGEPASGGAGNEQFF; CDR3 DNA: TGTGCCAGCAGCATCCGCCCCGGGGAGCCGGCTAGCGGGGGGGCAGGCAATGAGCAGTTCTTC
clone size: few; D gene: -; V gene: TRBV6-5; J gene: TRBJ1-3; CDR3 length: 14; CDR3 protein: CASSYSSSGNTIYF; CDR3 DNA: TGTGCCAGCAGTTACTCCAGCTCTGGAAACACCATATATTTT
clone size: -; D gene: TRBD2; V gene: TRBV20-1; J gene: TRBJ2-3; CDR3 length: 17; CDR3 protein: CSASGGAGRGRTDTQYF; CDR3 DNA: TGCAGTGCTAGTGGCGGGGCAGGGAGGGGCCGGACAGATACGCAGTATTTT
clone size: -; D gene: -; V gene: TRBV12-3/TRBV12-4; J gene: TRBJ1-6; CDR3 length: 13; CDR3 protein: CASSLPGDSPLHF; CDR3 DNA: TGTGCCAGCAGCCTCCCCGGGGATTCACCCCTCCACTTT
clone size: -; D gene: -; V gene: TRBV6-5; J gene: TRBJ1-1; CDR3 length: 15; CDR3 protein: CASSYLQGMGTEAFF; CDR3 DNA: TGTGCCAGCAGTTACTTACAGGGCATGGGCACTGAAGCTTTCTTT
clone size: once; D gene: -; V gene: TRBV15; J gene: TRBJ1-2; CDR3 length: 14; CDR3 protein: CATSRDPANYGYTF; CDR3 DNA: TGTGCCACCAGCAGAGATCCCGCTAACTATGGCTACACCTTC